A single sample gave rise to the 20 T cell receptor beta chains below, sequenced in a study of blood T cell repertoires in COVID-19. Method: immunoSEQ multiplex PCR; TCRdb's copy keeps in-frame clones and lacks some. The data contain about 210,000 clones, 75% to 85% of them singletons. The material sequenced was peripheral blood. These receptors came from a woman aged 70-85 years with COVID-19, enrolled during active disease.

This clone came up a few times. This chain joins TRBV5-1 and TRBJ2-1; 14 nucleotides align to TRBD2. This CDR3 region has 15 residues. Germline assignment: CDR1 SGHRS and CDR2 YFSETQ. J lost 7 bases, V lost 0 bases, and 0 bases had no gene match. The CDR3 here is CASSLGTSGRNEQFF. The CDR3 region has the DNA TGCGCCAGCAGCTTGGGGACTAGCGGGAGGAATGAGCAGTTCTTC.

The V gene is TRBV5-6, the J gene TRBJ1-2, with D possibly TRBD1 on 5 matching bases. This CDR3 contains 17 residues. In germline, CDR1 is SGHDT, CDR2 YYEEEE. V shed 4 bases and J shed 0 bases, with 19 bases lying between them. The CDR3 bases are TGTGCCAGCAGCCCCCCGCCGGGACTAATTTCTAACTATGGCTACACCTTC. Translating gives CASSPPPGLISNYGYTF.

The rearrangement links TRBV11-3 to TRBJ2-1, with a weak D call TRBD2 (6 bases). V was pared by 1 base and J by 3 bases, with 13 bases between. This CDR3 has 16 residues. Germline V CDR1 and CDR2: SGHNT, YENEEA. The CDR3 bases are TGTGCCAGCAGCTTAGGAACGGGAGAGTTCTACAATGAGCAGTTCTTC. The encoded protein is CASSLGTGEFYNEQFF.

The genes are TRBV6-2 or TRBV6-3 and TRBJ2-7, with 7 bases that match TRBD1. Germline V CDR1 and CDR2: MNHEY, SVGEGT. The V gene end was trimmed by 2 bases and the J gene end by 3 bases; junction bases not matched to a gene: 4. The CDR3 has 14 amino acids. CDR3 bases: TGTGCCAGCAGTTACCGAGCAGGGGGCTACGAGCAGTACTTC. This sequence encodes CASSYRAGGYEQYF.

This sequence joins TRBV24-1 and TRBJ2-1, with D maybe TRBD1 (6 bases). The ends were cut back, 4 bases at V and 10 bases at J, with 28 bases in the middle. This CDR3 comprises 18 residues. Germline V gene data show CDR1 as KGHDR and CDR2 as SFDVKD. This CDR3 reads CATSDHRDKGRDLGEQFF. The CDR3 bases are TGTGCCACCAGTGACCATCGGGACAAGGGCCGTGATTTGGGCGAGCAGTTCTTC.

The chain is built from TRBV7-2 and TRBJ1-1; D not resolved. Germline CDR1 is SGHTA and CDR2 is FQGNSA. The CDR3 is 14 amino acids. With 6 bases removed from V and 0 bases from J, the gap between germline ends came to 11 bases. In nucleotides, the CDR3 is TGTGCCAGCAGTATAGTTCCGGTGAACACTGAAGCTTTCTTT. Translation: CASSIVPVNTEAFF.

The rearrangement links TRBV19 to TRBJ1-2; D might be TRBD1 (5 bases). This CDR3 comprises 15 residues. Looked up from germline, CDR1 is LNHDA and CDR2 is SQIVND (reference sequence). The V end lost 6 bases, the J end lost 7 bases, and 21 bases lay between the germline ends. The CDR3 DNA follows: TGTGCCAGTAGCCAACCCAGGGAGGCAGGGCTTGGCTACACCTTC. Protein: CASSQPREAGLGYTF.

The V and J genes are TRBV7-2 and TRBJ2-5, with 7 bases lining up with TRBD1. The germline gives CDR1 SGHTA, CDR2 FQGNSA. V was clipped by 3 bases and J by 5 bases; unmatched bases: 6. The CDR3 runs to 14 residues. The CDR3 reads CASSFPGGRETQYF. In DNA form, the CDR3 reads TGTGCCAGCAGCTTCCCAGGGGGAAGGGAGACCCAGTACTTC.

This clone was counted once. CDR3: CASSDQGQGVFEGTQYF. The CDR3 DNA follows: TGTGCCAGCAGTGATCAGGGACAGGGCGTCTTTGAGGGTACGCAGTATTTT. The chain recombines TRBV25-1 with TRBJ2-3; TRBD1 agrees at 9 bases. Germline-derived CDR1 and CDR2 are MGHDK and SYGVNS. The CDR3 sequence is 17 residues long. With 3 bases clipped from V and 8 bases from J, the junction kept 15 bases outside the gene matches.

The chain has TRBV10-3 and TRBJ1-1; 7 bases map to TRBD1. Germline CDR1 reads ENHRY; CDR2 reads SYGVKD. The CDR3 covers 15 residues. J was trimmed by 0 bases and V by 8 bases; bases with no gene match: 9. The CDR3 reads CAIGTARAMNTEAFF. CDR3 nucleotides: TGTGCCATCGGGACAGCCAGGGCTATGAACACTGAAGCTTTCTTT.

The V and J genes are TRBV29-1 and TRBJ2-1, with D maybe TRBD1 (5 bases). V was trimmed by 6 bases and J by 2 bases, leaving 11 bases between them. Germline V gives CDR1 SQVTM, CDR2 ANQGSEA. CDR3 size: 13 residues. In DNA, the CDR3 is TGCAGCGTGGCAGGGTACCCCTACAATGAGCAGTTCTTC. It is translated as CSVAGYPYNEQFF.

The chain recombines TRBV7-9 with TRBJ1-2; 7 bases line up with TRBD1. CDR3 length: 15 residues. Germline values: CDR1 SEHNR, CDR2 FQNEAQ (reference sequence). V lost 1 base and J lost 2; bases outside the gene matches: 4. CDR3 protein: CASSLEGGPNYGYTF. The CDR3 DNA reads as TGTGCCAGCAGCTTAGAAGGGGGCCCCAACTATGGCTACACCTTC.

CDR3 sequence reads: CASSNPFREQYF. The CDR3 DNA follows: TGTGCCAGCAGTAATCCCTTCAGGGAGCAGTACTTC. The chain recombines TRBV6-2 or TRBV6-3 with TRBJ2-7, with D unclear. Germline CDR1 MNHEY, CDR2 SVGEGT. The V end lost 5 bases, the J end lost 7 bases, and 12 bases lay between the germline ends. This CDR3 has 12 amino acids.

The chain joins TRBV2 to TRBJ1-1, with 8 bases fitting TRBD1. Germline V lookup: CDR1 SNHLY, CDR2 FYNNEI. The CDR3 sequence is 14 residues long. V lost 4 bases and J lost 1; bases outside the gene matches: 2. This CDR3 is CASSVGQGNTEAFF. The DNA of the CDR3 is TGTGCCAGCAGTGTCGGACAGGGGAACACTGAAGCTTTCTTT.

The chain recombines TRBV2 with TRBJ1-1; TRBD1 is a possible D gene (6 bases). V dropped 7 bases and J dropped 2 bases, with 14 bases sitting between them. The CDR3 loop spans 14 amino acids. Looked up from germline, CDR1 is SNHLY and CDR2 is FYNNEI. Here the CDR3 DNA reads TGTGCCAGCAACTCGGACAGCTCTAACACTGAAGCTTTCTTT. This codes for CASNSDSSNTEAFF.

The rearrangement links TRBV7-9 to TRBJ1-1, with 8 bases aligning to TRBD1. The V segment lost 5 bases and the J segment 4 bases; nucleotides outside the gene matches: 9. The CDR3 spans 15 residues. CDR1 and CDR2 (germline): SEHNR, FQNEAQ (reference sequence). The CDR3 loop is CASSRKRQGSTEAFF. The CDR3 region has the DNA TGTGCCAGCAGCCGAAAGAGACAGGGGAGCACTGAAGCTTTCTTT.

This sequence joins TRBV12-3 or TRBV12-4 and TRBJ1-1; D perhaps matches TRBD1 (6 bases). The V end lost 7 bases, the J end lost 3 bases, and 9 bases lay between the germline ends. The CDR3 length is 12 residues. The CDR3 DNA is TGTGCCAGCACCCAGGGGCACACTGAAGCTTTCTTT. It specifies CASTQGHTEAFF.

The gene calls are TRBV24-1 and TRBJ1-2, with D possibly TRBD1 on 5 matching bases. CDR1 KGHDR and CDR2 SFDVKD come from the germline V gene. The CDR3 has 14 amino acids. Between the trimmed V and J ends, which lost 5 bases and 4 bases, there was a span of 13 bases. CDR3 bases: TGTGCCACCAGTGTTGCAGGGTTTAGCTATGGCTACACCTTC. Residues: CATSVAGFSYGYTF.

Here the CDR3 reads CASSPTGSGNEQYF. The DNA for the CDR3 is TGTGCCAGCAGCCCGACAGGGTCTGGAAACGAGCAGTACTTC. The chain couples TRBV9 to TRBJ2-7; 7 bases are a match to TRBD1. Germline V gene data show CDR1 as SGDLS and CDR2 as YYNGEE. The CDR3 runs 14 residues. V lost 4 bases, J lost 5 bases, and 9 bases stayed unmatched.

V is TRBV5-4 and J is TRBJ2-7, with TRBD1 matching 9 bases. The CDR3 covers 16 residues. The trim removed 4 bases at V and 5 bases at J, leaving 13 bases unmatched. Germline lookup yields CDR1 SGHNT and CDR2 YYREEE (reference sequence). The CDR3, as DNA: TGTGCCAGCAGCCCTCAATTAGGGGACAGGGACGACGAGCAGTACTTC. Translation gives CASSPQLGDRDDEQYF.